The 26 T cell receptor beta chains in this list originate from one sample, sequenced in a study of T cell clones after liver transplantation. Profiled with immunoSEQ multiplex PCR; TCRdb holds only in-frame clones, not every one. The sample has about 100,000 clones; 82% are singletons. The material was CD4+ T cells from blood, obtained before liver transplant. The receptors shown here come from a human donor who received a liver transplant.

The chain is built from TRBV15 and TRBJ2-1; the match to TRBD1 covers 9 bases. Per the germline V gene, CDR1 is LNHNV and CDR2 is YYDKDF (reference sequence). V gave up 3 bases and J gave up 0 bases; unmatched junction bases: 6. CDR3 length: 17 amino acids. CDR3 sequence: CATSRDRGGTSYNEQFF. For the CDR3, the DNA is TGTGCCACCAGCAGGGACAGGGGAGGTACCTCCTACAATGAGCAGTTCTTC. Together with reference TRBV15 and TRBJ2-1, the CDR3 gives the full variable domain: DAMVIQNPRYQVTQFGKPVTLSCSQTLNHNVMYWYQQKSSQAPKLLFHYYDKDFNNEADTPDNFQSRRPNTSFCFLDIRSPGLGDTAMYLCATSRDRGGTSYNEQFFGPGTRLTVL.

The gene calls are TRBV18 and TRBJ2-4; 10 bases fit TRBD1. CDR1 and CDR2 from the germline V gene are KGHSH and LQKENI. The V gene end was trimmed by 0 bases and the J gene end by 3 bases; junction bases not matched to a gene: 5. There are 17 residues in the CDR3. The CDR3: CASSPPRTGGYKNIQYF. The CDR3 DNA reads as TGTGCCAGCTCACCACCCCGGACAGGGGGATACAAAAACATTCAGTACTTC.

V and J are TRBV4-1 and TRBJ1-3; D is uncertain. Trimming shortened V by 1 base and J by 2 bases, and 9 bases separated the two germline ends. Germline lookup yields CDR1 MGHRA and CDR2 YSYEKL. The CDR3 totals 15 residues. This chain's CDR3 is CASSQARIPGNTIYF. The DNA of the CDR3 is TGCGCCAGCAGCCAAGCCCGGATCCCTGGAAACACCATATATTTT.

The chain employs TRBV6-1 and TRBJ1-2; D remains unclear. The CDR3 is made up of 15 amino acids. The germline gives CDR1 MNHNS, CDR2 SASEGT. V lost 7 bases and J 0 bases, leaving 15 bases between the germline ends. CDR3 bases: TGTGCCAGCAAATCTCCTGTGGCATCTAACTATGGCTACACCTTC. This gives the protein CASKSPVASNYGYTF.

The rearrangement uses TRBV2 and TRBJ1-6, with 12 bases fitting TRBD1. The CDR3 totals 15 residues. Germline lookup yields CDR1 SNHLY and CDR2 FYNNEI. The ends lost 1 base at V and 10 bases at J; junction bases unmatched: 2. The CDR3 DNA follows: TGTGCCAGCAGTGAAGAAGGGACAGGGGGCTCACCCCTCCACTTT. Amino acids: CASSEEGTGGSPLHF.

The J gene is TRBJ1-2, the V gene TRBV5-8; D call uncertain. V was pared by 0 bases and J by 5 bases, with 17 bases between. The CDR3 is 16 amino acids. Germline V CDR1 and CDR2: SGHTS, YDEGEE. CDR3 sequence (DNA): TGTGCCAGCAGCTTGGGGTTCGGGCGGCGAGGATATGGCTACACCTTC. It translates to CASSLGFGRRGYGYTF.

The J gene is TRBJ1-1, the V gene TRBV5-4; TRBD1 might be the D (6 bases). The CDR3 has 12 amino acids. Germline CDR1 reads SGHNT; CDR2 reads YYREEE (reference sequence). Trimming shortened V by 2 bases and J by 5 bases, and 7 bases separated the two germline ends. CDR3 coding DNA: TGTGCCAGCAGCTTTAGGGGGACTGAAGCTTTCTTT. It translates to CASSFRGTEAFF.

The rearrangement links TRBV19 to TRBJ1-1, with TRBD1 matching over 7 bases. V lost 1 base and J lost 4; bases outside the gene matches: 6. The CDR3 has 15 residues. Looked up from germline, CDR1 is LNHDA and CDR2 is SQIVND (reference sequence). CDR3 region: CASSIGGQGGTEAFF. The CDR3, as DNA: TGTGCCAGTAGTATAGGAGGGCAGGGGGGCACTGAAGCTTTCTTT.

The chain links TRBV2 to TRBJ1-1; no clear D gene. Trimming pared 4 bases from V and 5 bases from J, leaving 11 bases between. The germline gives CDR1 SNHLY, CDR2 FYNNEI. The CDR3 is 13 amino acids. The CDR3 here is CASSGDGLTEAFF. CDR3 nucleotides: TGTGCCAGCAGTGGAGACGGACTGACTGAAGCTTTCTTT.

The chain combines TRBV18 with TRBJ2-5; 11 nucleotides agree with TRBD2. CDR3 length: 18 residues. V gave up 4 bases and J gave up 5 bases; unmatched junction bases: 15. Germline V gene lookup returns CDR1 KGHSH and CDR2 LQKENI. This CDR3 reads CASSLTLDILAGGETQYF. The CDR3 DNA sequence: TGTGCCAGCTCACTTACGCTGGACATCCTAGCGGGAGGTGAGACCCAGTACTTC.

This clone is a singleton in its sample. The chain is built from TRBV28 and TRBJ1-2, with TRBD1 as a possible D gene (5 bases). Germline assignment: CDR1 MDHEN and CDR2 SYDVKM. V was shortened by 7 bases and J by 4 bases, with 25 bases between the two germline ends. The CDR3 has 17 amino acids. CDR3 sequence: CASIPDLELGRGYGYTF. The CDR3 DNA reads TGTGCCAGCATTCCCGACCTTGAACTGGGGCGAGGCTATGGCTACACCTTC.

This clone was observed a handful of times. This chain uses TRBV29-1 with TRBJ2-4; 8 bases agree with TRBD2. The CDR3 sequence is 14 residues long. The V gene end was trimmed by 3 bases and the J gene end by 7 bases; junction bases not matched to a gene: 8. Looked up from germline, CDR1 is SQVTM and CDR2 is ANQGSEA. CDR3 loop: CSVDGSGTRNIQYF. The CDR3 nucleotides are TGCAGCGTTGATGGTAGCGGGACCCGTAACATTCAGTACTTC.

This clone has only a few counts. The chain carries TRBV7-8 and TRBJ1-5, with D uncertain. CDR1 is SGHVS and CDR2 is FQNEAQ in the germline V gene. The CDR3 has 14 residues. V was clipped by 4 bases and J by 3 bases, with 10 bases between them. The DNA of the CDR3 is TGTGCCAGCAGCTCACGACGGTTCAATCAGCCCCAGCATTTT. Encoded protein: CASSSRRFNQPQHF.

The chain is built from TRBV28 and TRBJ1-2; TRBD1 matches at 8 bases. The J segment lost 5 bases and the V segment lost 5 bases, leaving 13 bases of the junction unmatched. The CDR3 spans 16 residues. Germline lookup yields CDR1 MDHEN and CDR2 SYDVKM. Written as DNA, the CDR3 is TGTGCCAGCAGTGATATGACAGGGGTGGGAAAATATGGCTACACCTTC. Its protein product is CASSDMTGVGKYGYTF.

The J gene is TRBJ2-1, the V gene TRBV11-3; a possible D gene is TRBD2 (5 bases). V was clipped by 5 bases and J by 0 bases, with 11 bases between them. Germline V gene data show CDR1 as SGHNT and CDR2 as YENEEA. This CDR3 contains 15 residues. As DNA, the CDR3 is TGTGCCAGCAGCACGCGGGTAATCTCCTACAATGAGCAGTTCTTC. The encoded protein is CASSTRVISYNEQFF.

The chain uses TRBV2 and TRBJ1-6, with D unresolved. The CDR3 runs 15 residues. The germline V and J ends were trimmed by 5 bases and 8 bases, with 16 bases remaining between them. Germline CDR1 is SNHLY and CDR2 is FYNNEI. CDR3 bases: TGTGCCAGCAGTTGGTCCGTTACCTTATATTCACCCCTCCACTTT. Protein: CASSWSVTLYSPLHF.

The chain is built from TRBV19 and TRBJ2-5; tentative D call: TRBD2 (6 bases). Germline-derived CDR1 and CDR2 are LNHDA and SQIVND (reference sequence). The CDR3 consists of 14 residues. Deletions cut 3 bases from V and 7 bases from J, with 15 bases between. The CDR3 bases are TGTGCCAGTAGTATCCCGGGAGCCCAGGGGACCCAGTACTTC. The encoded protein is CASSIPGAQGTQYF.

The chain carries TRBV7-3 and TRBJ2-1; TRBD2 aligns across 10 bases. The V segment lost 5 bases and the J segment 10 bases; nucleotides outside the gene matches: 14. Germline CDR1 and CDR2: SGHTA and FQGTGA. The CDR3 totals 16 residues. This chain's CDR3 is CASSPEGTAGGREQFF. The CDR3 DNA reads TGTGCCAGCAGCCCCGAGGGTACAGCGGGAGGGCGAGAGCAGTTCTTC.

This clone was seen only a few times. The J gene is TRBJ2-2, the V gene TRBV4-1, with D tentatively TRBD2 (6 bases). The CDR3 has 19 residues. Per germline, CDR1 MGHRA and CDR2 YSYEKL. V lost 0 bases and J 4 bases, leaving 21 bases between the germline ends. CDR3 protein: CASSQDLGRLLVGTGELFF. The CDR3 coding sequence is TGCGCCAGCAGCCAAGATCTAGGGAGGTTATTGGTGGGCACCGGGGAGCTGTTTTTT.

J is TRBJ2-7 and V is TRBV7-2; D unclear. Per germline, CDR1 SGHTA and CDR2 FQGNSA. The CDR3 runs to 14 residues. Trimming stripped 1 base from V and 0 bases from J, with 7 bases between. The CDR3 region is CASSLDRFSYEQYF. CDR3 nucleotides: TGTGCCAGCAGCTTAGATAGATTCTCCTACGAGCAGTACTTC. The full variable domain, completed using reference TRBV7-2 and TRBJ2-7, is GAGVSQSPSNKVTEKGKDVELRCDPISGHTALYWYRQSLGQGLEFLIYFQGNSAPDKSGLPSDRFSAERTGGSVSTLTIQRTQQEDSAVYLCASSLDRFSYEQYFGPGTRLTVT.

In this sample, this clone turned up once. The CDR3 DNA reads TGTGCCAGCAGCTCGGGACTACAGAACACTGAAGCTTTCTTT. This encodes CASSSGLQNTEAFF. The chain combines TRBV7-3 with TRBJ1-1; a weak D match, TRBD1 (5 bases). V was trimmed by 4 bases and J by 1 base, leaving 10 bases between them. The CDR3 has 14 residues. CDR1 is SGHTA and CDR2 is FQGTGA in the germline V gene. Full variable domain (missing parts from reference TRBV7-3 and TRBJ1-1): GAGVSQTPSNKVTEKGKYVELRCDPISGHTALYWYRQSLGQGPEFLIYFQGTGAADDSGLPNDRFFAVRPEGSVSTLKIQRTERGDSAVYLCASSSGLQNTEAFFGQGTRLTVV.

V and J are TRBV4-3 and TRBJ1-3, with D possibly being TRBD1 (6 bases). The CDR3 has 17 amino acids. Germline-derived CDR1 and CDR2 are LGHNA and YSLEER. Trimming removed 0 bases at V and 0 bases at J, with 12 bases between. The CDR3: CASSQDWRTVSGNTIYF. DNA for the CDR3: TGCGCCAGCAGCCAAGATTGGAGGACAGTCTCTGGAAACACCATATATTTT.

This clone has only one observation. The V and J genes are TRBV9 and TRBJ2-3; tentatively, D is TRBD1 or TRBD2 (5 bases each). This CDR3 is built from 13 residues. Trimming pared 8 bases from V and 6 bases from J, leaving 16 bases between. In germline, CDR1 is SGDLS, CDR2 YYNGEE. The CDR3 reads CASGFSWGDTQYF. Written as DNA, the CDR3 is TGTGCCAGTGGCTTCTCATGGGGGGATACGCAGTATTTT.

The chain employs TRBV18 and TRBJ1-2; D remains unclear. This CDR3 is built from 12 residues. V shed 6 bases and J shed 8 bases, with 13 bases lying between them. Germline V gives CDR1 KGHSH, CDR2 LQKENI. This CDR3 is CASSPVTGGYTF. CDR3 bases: TGTGCCAGCTCCCCCGTGACTGGCGGCTACACCTTC.

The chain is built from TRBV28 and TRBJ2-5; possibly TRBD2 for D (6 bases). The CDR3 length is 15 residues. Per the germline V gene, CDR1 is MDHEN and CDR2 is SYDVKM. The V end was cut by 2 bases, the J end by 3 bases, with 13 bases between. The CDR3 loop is CASSLMGRRKETQYF. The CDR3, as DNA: TGTGCCAGCAGTTTAATGGGGAGGAGGAAAGAGACCCAGTACTTC. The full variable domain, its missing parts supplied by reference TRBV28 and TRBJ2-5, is DVKVTQSSRYLVKRTGEKVFLECVQDMDHENMFWYRQDPGLGLRLIYFSYDVKMKEKGDIPEGYSVSREKKERFSLILESASTNQTSMYLCASSLMGRRKETQYFGPGTRLLVL.

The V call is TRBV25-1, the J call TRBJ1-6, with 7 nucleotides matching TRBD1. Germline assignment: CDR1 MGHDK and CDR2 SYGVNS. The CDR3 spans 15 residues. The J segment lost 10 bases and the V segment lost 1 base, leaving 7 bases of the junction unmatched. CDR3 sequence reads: CASSEWGQLKSPLHF. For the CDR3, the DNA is TGTGCCAGCAGTGAATGGGGACAGTTAAAGTCACCCCTCCACTTT. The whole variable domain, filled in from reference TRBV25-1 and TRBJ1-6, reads EADIYQTPRYLVIGTGKKITLECSQTMGHDKMYWYQQDPGMELHLIHYSYGVNSTEKGDLSSESTVSRIRTEHFPLTLESARPSHTSQYLCASSEWGQLKSPLHFGNGTRLTVT.